The 10 T cell receptor beta chains presented below share a single source sample, sequenced in a study of cytomegalovirus exposure and HLA in healthy donors. Primers included in the PCR were 60 Vbeta and 13 Jbeta primers. Generated by immunoSEQ multiplex PCR, the TCRdb table keeps only in-frame clones and is missing some. The ten top clones account for about 2.3%, within a sample of 130,000 or so clones. Sequencing was carried out using PBMCs. The receptors were sampled from a woman in her late teens or twenties in good health and CMV-seronegative.

This chain links TRBV2 with TRBJ2-1, with TRBD2 matching 12 bases. CDR3 length: 16 amino acids. Losses at the gene ends were 5 bases for V and 6 bases for J; bases not matched to a gene: 8. The germline gives CDR1 SNHLY, CDR2 FYNNEI. The CDR3 DNA reads as TGTGCCAGCAGTCCTCTAGCGGGAGGGCCAGGCAATGAGCAGTTCTTC. Its protein is CASSPLAGGPGNEQFF.

J is TRBJ2-1 and V is TRBV7-2; D possibly corresponds to TRBD2 (6 bases). Trimming removed 2 bases at V and 4 bases at J, with 21 bases between. The germline CDR1 and CDR2 sequences are SGHTA and FQGNSA. The CDR3 has 18 amino acids. The CDR3 bases are TGTGCCAGCAGCTTAAGGCCTCAGACGGAACGGGGGTACAATGAGCAGTTCTTC. Protein product: CASSLRPQTERGYNEQFF.

The chain couples TRBV5-6 to TRBJ2-1; D might be TRBD1 (7 bases). In germline, CDR1 is SGHDT, CDR2 YYEEEE. V dropped 5 bases and J dropped 10 bases, with 16 bases sitting between them. The CDR3 runs to 13 residues. The CDR3 sequence: CASSSQGGREQFF. The DNA of the CDR3 is TGTGCCAGCAGTTCTCAGGGGGGAAGGGAGCAGTTCTTC.

The chain has TRBV12-5 and TRBJ2-1; possibly TRBD2 for D (5 bases). The CDR3 is 12 residues long. Trimming removed 9 bases from V and 7 bases from J, with 13 bases in between. The germline V gene has CDR1 LGHNT and CDR2 FRNRAP. CDR3 loop: CASSQRFNEQFF. CDR3 in DNA: TGTGCTAGCTCCCAGCGGTTTAATGAGCAGTTCTTC.

V is TRBV6-6 and J is TRBJ1-6; 8 nucleotides line up with TRBD1. This CDR3 has 16 amino acids. In germline, CDR1 is MNHNY, CDR2 SVGAGI (reference sequence). Germline trimming cut 2 bases from V and 5 bases from J; bases unmatched to any gene: 5. CDR3 protein: CASSYGDRGNNSPLHF. The CDR3 DNA is TGTGCCAGCAGTTACGGCGACAGGGGAAATAATTCACCCCTCCACTTT.

J is TRBJ2-3 and V is TRBV7-9; 9 bases match TRBD1. Unmatched junction bases numbered 5, after V lost 4 bases and J lost 6 bases. Germline assignment: CDR1 SEHNR and CDR2 FQNEAQ (reference sequence). This CDR3 is built from 14 residues. CDR3 residues: CASSSRDRADTQYF. Here the CDR3 DNA reads TGTGCCAGCAGCTCGCGGGACAGGGCTGATACGCAGTATTTT.

The chain carries TRBV7-2 and TRBJ1-2; D may be TRBD1 (6 bases). CDR3 length: 13 residues. Per the germline V gene, CDR1 is SGHTA and CDR2 is FQGNSA. V was cut by 5 bases and J by 4 bases, with 11 bases left in between. For the CDR3, the DNA is TGTGCCAGCAGCCCACAGGGCCCCTATGGCTACACCTTC. Its protein product is CASSPQGPYGYTF.

The chain has TRBV5-6 and TRBJ1-1; TRBD1 might be the D (6 bases). Germline CDR1 reads SGHDT; CDR2 reads YYEEEE. The ends were cut back, 2 bases at V and 5 bases at J, with 22 bases in the middle. CDR3 length: 17 residues. CDR3 nucleotide sequence: TGTGCCAGCAGCTTTGTATTCGGGGCGGGGGCGAGGACTGAAGCTTTCTTT. This translates into CASSFVFGAGARTEAFF.

The chain combines TRBV30 with TRBJ1-5, with TRBD1 matching over 9 bases. Looked up from germline, CDR1 is GTSNPN and CDR2 is SVGIG (reference sequence). Trimming cost V 1 base and J 2 bases; bases outside gene matches: 6. The length of the CDR3 is 16 residues. In DNA, the CDR3 is TGTGCCTGGAGTGCCATCGGGACAGGGCGCAATCAGCCCCAGCATTTT. This gives the protein CAWSAIGTGRNQPQHF.

The J gene is TRBJ1-2, the V gene TRBV19, with 8 bases matching TRBD1. The J segment lost 4 bases and the V segment lost 10 bases, leaving 5 bases of the junction unmatched. In germline, CDR1 is LNHDA, CDR2 SQIVND (reference sequence). The CDR3 covers 12 residues. The CDR3 bases are TGTGCCACCGGGACAGGCTTCTATGGCTACACCTTC. Amino acids: CATGTGFYGYTF.